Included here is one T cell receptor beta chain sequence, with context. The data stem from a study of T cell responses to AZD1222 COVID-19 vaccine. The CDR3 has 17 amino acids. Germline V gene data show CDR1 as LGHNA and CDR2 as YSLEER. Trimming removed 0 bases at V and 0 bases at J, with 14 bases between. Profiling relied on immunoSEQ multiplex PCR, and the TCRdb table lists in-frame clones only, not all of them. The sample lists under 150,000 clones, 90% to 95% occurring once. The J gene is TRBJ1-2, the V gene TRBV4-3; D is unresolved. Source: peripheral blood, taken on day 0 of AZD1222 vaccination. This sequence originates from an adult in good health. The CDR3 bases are TGCGCCAGCAGCCAAGACTGGGGTCCTCTAGCTAACTATGGCTACACCTTC. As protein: CASSQDWGPLANYGYTF.